Shown below are 14 T cell receptor beta chains from a single sample sequenced in a study of regulatory T cells in long-lasting Graves disease. Time point noted: newly diagnosed GD, antithyroid drugs for less than 3 months. Generation of the TCR library employed RNA extracted from PBMCs. Relying on iRepertoire HTBI primers and Arm-PCR of CDR3 regions, the team built TCR beta libraries. TCRdb called the multiplex PCR reads again in MiXCR, with one record for every CDR3 protein. This sample yields about 530,000 distinct CDR3 sequences, of which 15% to 20% are seen a single time; 25% belongs to the top ten. These data were also reused for a study on T cells in Graves' hyperthyroidism and ophthalmopathy.

Specimen: peripheral blood mononuclear cells (PBMCs), collected at new diagnosis, from a patient treated with antithyroid drugs. These TCRs come from a woman aged 40 to 65 with Graves disease.

This clonotype has at least ten counts. V and J are TRBV6-1 and TRBJ1-1; D is possibly TRBD1 (5 bases). The V gene's germline CDR1 is MNHNS and CDR2 SASEGT. V was shortened by 7 bases and J by 8 bases, with 17 bases between the two germline ends. CDR3 length equals 13 residues. The CDR3 DNA sequence: TGTGCCAGCATCCTCCAGGGTGATAGGGAAGCTTTCTTT. It specifies CASILQGDREAFF.

This clonotype was detected ten times or more. The rearrangement links TRBV7-2 to TRBJ2-7; D perhaps matches TRBD1 (6 bases). CDR1 SGHTA and CDR2 FQGNSA come from the germline V gene. The CDR3 runs to 16 residues. Trimming removed 6 bases from V and 2 bases from J, with 20 bases in between. CDR3 sequence reads: CASSRYQQGWTYEQYF. The CDR3 DNA follows: TGTGCCAGCAGTCGTTACCAACAGGGCTGGACCTACGAGCAGTACTTC.

This clonotype was detected once. V usage is TRBV5-1 and J usage is TRBJ2-7, with D possibly matching TRBD1 (6 bases). There are 15 residues in the CDR3. V was trimmed by 3 bases and J by 3 bases, leaving 16 bases between them. Germline V gene data show CDR1 as SGHRS and CDR2 as YFSETQ. The CDR3 coding sequence is TGCGCCAGCAGCTCTGGCCTGGGGGACAACTACGAGCAGTACTTC. Translating gives CASSSGLGDNYEQYF.

The chain couples TRBV9 to TRBJ2-3; 10 bases are shared with TRBD2. Germline V gene lookup returns CDR1 SGDLS and CDR2 YYNGEE. There are 15 residues in the CDR3. The V and J ends lost 3 bases and 2 bases, in that order; junction bases with no gene match: 3. The CDR3 here is CASSGSGGITDTQYF. The CDR3 DNA reads TGTGCCAGCAGCGGTAGCGGGGGGATCACAGATACGCAGTATTTT.

About this clonotype itself: This clone may be a read error of a much larger clone one base away. The rearrangement uses TRBV7-9 and TRBJ2-3, with no clear D. Gene TRBJ2-7 matches the end of the DNA better, so the J call may be wrong. The CDR3 spans 15 residues. Germline lookup yields CDR1 SEHNR and CDR2 FQNEAQ (reference sequence). CDR3 residues: CASSFDLSPVDEQYF. CDR3 in DNA: TGTGCCAGCAGCTTCGATCTGTCCCCCGTGGATGAGCAGTACTTC.

There are many counts of this clonotype. The chain couples TRBV12-3 or TRBV12-4 to TRBJ1-1; D call uncertain. The CDR3 extends over 14 amino acids. V was pared by 2 bases and J by 1 base, with 8 bases between. CDR3 in amino acids: CASSLTESNTEAFF. CDR3 bases: TGTGCCAGCAGTTTAACAGAGTCGAACACTGAAGCTTTCTTT.

This clonotype was seen a handful of times. It may be a read error: a sequence one base away is much more abundant. The rearrangement uses TRBV6-2 or TRBV6-3 and TRBJ2-1; D uncertain. The germline CDR1 and CDR2 sequences are MNHEY and SVGEGT. CDR3 size: 12 residues. Trimming shortened V by 8 bases and J by 7 bases, and 12 bases separated the two germline ends. CDR3 DNA: TGTGCCAGCGCCTATTCAATGAATGAGCAGTTCTTC. This gives the protein CASAYSMNEQFF.

This clonotype was found a few times. The chain recombines TRBV6-1 with TRBJ2-1; maybe TRBD2 (6 bases). V was trimmed by 3 bases and J by 10 bases, leaving 13 bases between them. This CDR3 region has 13 residues. In germline, CDR1 is MNHNS, CDR2 SASEGT. The CDR3 protein is CASSDTAGWEQFF. The CDR3, as DNA: TGTGCCAGCAGTGATACGGCGGGGTGGGAGCAGTTCTTC.

This clonotype occurred a few times. This chain joins TRBV5-1 and TRBJ2-1, with 9 bases lining up with TRBD1. V dropped 5 bases and J dropped 7; count of bases not matched to a gene: 10. CDR1 and CDR2 (germline): SGHRS, YFSETQ. The CDR3 has 15 amino acids. For the CDR3, the DNA is TGCGCCAGCAGTCAGTCCGGGACAGGGAGGAATGAGCAGTTCTTC. This gives the protein CASSQSGTGRNEQFF.

The chain links TRBV5-5 to TRBJ2-7; D not resolved. Per the germline V gene, CDR1 is SGHKS and CDR2 is YYEKEE (reference sequence). Trimming cost V 1 base and J 6 bases, with 20 bases left between them. There are 16 residues in the CDR3. The CDR3 spells CASSLRSRGGEVEQYF. The CDR3 nucleotides read TGTGCCAGCAGCTTGCGTTCTAGAGGTGGAGAGGTCGAGCAGTACTTC.

This clonotype was recorded many times. The chain uses TRBV20-1 and TRBJ1-1; a weak D match, TRBD1 (6 bases). Germline V gene lookup returns CDR1 DFQATT and CDR2 SNEGSKA (reference sequence). This CDR3 has 13 amino acids. The V gene lost 6 bases and the J gene lost 4 bases, with 15 bases spanning the gap. In DNA, the CDR3 is TGCAGTGCCCGCCCGGGGGCGATCACTGAAGCTTTCTTT. It encodes CSARPGAITEAFF.

V is TRBV18 and J is TRBJ2-5; 10 bases are shared with TRBD2. There are 18 residues in the CDR3. Germline-derived CDR1 and CDR2 are KGHSH and LQKENI. V lost 2 bases, J lost 5 bases, and 14 bases stayed unmatched. The DNA for the CDR3 is TGTGCCAGCTCACCAGTGGCTAGCGGGGGCCCCTCGGGGGAGACCCAGTACTTC. Its translation is CASSPVASGGPSGETQYF.

This clonotype was recorded at least ten times. The chain uses TRBV2 and TRBJ2-7; tentatively, D is TRBD1 or TRBD2 (5 bases each). The CDR3 runs 12 residues. Germline lookup yields CDR1 SNHLY and CDR2 FYNNEI. The CDR3 here is CGGRGASYEQYF. The CDR3 nucleotides are TGTGGGGGACGGGGCGCCTCCTACGAGCAGTACTTC.

V is TRBV20-1 and J is TRBJ1-3; TRBD1 matches 8 bases. V shed 4 bases, J shed 4 bases, and the junction held 6 bases outside the gene matches. CDR3 length equals 14 residues. Germline loops: CDR1 DFQATT, CDR2 SNEGSKA (reference sequence). This CDR3 is CSANRGFGGNTIYF. For the CDR3, the DNA is TGCAGTGCTAACAGGGGGTTCGGGGGAAACACCATATATTTT.